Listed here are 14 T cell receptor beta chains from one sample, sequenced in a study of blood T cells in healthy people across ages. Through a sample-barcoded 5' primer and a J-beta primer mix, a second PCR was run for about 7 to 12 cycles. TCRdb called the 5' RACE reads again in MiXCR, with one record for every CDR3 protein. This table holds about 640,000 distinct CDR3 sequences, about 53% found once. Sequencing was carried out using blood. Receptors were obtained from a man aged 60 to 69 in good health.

CDR3 DNA sequence: TGCAGTGCTAGAGACCCGGACTCACCCCTCCACTTT. Translated, it gives CSARDPDSPLHF. The chain combines TRBV20-1 with TRBJ1-6; no definite D call. The CDR3 length is 12 residues. Trimming shortened V by 0 bases and J by 10 bases, and 7 bases separated the two germline ends. Germline CDR1 DFQATT, CDR2 SNEGSKA (reference sequence).

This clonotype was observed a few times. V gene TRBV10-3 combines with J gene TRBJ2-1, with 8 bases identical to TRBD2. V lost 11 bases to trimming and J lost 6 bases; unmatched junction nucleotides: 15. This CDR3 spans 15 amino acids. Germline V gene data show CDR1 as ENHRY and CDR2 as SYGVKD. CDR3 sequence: CACRGPGLDLNEQFF. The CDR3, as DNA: TGTGCCTGCCGCGGACCGGGACTAGACCTCAATGAGCAGTTCTTC.

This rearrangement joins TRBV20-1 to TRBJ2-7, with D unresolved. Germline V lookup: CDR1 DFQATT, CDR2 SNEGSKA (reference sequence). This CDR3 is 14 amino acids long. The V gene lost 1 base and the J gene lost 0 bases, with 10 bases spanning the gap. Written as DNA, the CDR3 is TGCAGTGCTAGAGTGGCGCTCAGCTCCTACGAGCAGTACTTC. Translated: CSARVALSSYEQYF.

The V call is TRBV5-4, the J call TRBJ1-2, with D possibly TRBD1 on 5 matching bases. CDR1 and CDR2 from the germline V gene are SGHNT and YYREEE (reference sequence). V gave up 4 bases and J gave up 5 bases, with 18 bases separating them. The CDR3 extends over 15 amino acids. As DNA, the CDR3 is TGTGCCAGCAGCCGATCTCTGACAGCCGATTATGGCTACACCTTC. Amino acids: CASSRSLTADYGYTF.

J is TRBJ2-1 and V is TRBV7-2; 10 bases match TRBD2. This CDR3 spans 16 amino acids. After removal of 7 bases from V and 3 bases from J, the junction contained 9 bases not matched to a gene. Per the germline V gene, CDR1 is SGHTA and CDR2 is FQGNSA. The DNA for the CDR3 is TGTGCCAGCACATCTTATAGCGGGGGGAACTACAATGAGCAGTTCTTC. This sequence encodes CASTSYSGGNYNEQFF.

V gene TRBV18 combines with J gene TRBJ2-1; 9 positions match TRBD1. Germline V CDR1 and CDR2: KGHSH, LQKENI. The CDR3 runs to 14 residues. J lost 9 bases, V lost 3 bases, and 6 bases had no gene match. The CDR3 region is CASSPRTGVTEQFF. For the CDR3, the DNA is TGTGCCAGCTCACCCCGGACAGGGGTGACTGAGCAGTTCTTC.

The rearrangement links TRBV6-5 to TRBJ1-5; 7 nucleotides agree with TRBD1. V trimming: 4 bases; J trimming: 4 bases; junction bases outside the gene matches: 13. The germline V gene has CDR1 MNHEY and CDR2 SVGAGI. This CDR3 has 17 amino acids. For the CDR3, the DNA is TGTGCCAGCAGTTCACCCGGACAGGCTGCTGGGAATCAGCCCCAGCATTTT. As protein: CASSSPGQAAGNQPQHF.

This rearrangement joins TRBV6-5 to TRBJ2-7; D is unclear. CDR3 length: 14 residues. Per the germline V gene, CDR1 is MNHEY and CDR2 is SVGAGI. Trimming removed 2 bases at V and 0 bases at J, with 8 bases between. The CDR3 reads CASSYGISSYEQYF. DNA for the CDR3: TGTGCCAGCAGTTACGGGATTAGCTCCTACGAGCAGTACTTC.

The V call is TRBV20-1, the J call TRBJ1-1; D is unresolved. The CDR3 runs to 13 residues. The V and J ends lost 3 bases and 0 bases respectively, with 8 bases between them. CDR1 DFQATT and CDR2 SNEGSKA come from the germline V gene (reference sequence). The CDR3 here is CSASAWMNTEAFF. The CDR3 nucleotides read TGCAGTGCTAGCGCTTGGATGAACACTGAAGCTTTCTTT.

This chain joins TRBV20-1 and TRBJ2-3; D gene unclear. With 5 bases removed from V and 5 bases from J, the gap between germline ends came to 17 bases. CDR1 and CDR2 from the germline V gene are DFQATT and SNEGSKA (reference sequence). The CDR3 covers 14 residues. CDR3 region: CSAQRQVVGDTQYF. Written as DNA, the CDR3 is TGCAGTGCTCAACGTCAGGTGGTGGGAGATACGCAGTATTTT.

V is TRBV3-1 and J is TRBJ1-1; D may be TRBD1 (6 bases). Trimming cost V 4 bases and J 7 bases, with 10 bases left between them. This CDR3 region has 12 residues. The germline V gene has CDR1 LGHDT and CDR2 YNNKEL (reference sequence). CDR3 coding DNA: TGTGCCAGCAGCCGAGGGGGTTGTGAAGCTTTCTTT. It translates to CASSRGGCEAFF.

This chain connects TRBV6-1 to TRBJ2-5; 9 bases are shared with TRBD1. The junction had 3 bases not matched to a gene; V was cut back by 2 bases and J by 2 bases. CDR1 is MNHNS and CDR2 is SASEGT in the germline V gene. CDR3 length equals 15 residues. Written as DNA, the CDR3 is TGTGCCAGCAGTGAAAGTGGGACAGGGCAAGAGACCCAGTACTTC. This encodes CASSESGTGQETQYF.

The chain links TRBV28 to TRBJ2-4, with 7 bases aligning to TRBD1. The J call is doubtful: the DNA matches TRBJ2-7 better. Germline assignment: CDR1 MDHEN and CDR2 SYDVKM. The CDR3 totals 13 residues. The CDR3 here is CASTTQQGSEQYF. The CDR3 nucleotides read TGTGCCAGCACCACACAACAGGGGTCCGAGCAGTACTTC.

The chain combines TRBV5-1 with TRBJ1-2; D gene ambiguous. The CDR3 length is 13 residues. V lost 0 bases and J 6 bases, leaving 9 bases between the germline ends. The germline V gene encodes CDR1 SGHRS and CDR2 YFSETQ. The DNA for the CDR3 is TGCGCCAGCAGCTTGGACACGCGTAATGGCTACACCTTC. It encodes CASSLDTRNGYTF.